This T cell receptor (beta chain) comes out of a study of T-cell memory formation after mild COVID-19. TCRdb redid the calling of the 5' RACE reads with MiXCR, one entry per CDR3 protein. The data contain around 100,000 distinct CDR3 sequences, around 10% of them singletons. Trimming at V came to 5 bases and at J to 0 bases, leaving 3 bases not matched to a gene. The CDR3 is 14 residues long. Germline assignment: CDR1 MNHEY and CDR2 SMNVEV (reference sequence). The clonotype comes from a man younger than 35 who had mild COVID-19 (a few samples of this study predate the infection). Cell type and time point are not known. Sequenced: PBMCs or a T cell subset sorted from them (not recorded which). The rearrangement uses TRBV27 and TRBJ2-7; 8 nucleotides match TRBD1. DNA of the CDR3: TGTGCCAGCAGTATCGACAGGGGCTCCTACGAGCAGTACTTC. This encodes CASSIDRGSYEQYF.